A single sample is the source of the 30 T cell receptor beta chains below, sequenced in a study of blood T cell dynamics during melanoma immunotherapy. The data were produced by immunoSEQ multiplex PCR, yet TCRdb's version contains in-frame clones alone and is incomplete. In the table there are 15,000 to 20,000 clones, roughly nine tenths of which are singletons. Time point given: pre-treatment baseline. This specimen consisted of blood, obtained from a patient treated with checkpoint blockade. These receptors came from a human donor with melanoma.

The chain uses TRBV5-6 and TRBJ2-3; the D is unclear. CDR1 and CDR2 from the germline V gene are SGHDT and YYEEEE. V lost 0 bases, J lost 1 base, and 12 bases lay in between. This CDR3 spans 16 amino acids. For the CDR3, the DNA is TGTGCCAGCAGCTTGGGAAGGTTTGGGGGCACAGATACGCAGTATTTT. This encodes CASSLGRFGGTDTQYF.

J is TRBJ2-7 and V is TRBV5-5; 7 nucleotides align to TRBD1. Germline V gives CDR1 SGHKS, CDR2 YYEKEE (reference sequence). J was trimmed by 4 bases and V by 1 base; bases with no gene match: 2. The CDR3 loop spans 13 amino acids. As DNA, the CDR3 is TGTGCCAGCAGCTTGACAGGGGAATACGAGCAGTACTTC. It codes for CASSLTGEYEQYF.

The V gene is TRBV5-6, the J gene TRBJ2-1; the match to TRBD1 covers 7 bases. From germline, CDR1 is SGHDT and CDR2 YYEEEE. The CDR3 totals 15 residues. With 1 base clipped from V and 4 bases from J, the junction kept 5 bases outside the gene matches. For the CDR3, the DNA is TGTGCCAGCAGCTTGCTACCGGGACAGTACAATGAGCAGTTCTTC. This encodes CASSLLPGQYNEQFF.

The CDR3 region is CASNTDWGHYEQYF. The DNA for the CDR3 is TGTGCCAGCAACACGGACTGGGGGCACTACGAGCAGTACTTC. The chain uses TRBV28 and TRBJ2-7, with a tentative D call TRBD1 (6 bases). The length of the CDR3 is 14 residues. Germline V gene sequence: CDR1 MDHEN, CDR2 SYDVKM. Trimming pared 7 bases from V and 3 bases from J, leaving 16 bases between.

This clone was observed a single time. V and J are TRBV7-9 and TRBJ2-7; 8 bases line up with TRBD2. CDR3 size: 15 residues. CDR1 is SEHNR, CDR2 FQNEAQ, per germline (reference sequence). Unmatched junction bases numbered 9, after V lost 5 bases and J lost 3 bases. DNA for the CDR3: TGTGCCAGCAGCCCGCGGCCCGCGGGGGGCTACGAGCAGTACTTC. Protein product: CASSPRPAGGYEQYF.

This clone was seen a single time. This chain joins TRBV12-5 and TRBJ2-7; D remains ambiguous. This CDR3 has 14 amino acids. From germline, CDR1 is LGHNT and CDR2 FRNRAP. V gave up 1 base and J gave up 3 bases, with 10 bases separating them. CDR3 amino acids: CASGLGGKGYEQYF. In DNA, the CDR3 is TGTGCTAGTGGTTTGGGGGGTAAGGGCTACGAGCAGTACTTC. Full variable domain (outside the CDR3, taken from reference TRBV12-5 and TRBJ2-7): DARVTQTPRHKVTEMGQEVTMRCQPILGHNTVFWYRQTMMQGLELLAYFRNRAPLDDSGMPKDRFSAEMPDATLATLKIQPSEPRDSAVYFCASGLGGKGYEQYFGPGTRLTVT.

The chain combines TRBV28 with TRBJ2-7; perhaps TRBD2 as D (6 bases). In germline, CDR1 is MDHEN, CDR2 SYDVKM. This CDR3 contains 15 residues. V lost 8 bases to trimming and J lost 1 base, with 18 bases between them. The CDR3 sequence: CASSQSGRESYEQYF. CDR3 DNA: TGTGCCAGCTCCCAGTCGGGCCGGGAGTCCTACGAGCAGTACTTC.

This rearrangement joins TRBV5-6 to TRBJ2-6; D remains ambiguous. CDR1 is SGHDT and CDR2 is YYEEEE in the germline V gene. The CDR3 runs 14 residues. V was clipped by 4 bases and J by 0 bases, with 5 bases between them. DNA for the CDR3: TGTGCCAGCAGCGTTCCCTCTGGGGCCAACGTCCTGACTTTC. Translation: CASSVPSGANVLTF.

The gene calls are TRBV6-6 and TRBJ1-5; D gene uncertain. The CDR3 is 15 amino acids. V gave up 2 bases and J gave up 0 bases, with 8 bases separating them. The germline CDR1 and CDR2 sequences are MNHNY and SVGAGI (reference sequence). The CDR3 nucleotides read TGTGCCAGCAGTTACAACCCGTTTAGCAATCAGCCCCAGCATTTT. This gives the protein CASSYNPFSNQPQHF.

The rearrangement links TRBV5-1 to TRBJ2-7; TRBD2 is a possible D gene (6 bases). Trimming left V 2 bases short and J 5 bases short, with 11 bases between. The CDR3 has 13 amino acids. Germline values: CDR1 SGHRS, CDR2 YFSETQ. Here the CDR3 reads CASSFPGVDEQYF. The CDR3 DNA reads TGCGCCAGCAGCTTCCCGGGGGTCGACGAGCAGTACTTC.

The J gene is TRBJ1-5, the V gene TRBV30; D may be TRBD1 (5 bases). Trimming left V 3 bases short and J 3 bases short, with 12 bases between. The CDR3 length is 14 residues. Germline lookup yields CDR1 GTSNPN and CDR2 SVGIG (reference sequence). CDR3 coding DNA: TGTGCCTGGAGCACCGGGACTCCCAATCAGCCCCAGCATTTT. The encoded protein is CAWSTGTPNQPQHF.

The chain links TRBV11-2 to TRBJ1-2; 7 nucleotides match TRBD1. Germline V lookup: CDR1 SGHAT, CDR2 FQNNGV. The CDR3 is 15 residues long. Trimming removed 2 bases from V and 4 bases from J; junction bases left unmatched: 7. CDR3 sequence: CASSLTGTDLYGYTF. The CDR3 DNA sequence: TGTGCCAGCAGCTTAACCGGGACAGACCTCTATGGCTACACCTTC.

The J gene is TRBJ1-3, the V gene TRBV9; the D gene is possibly TRBD1 (6 bases). V lost 0 bases, J lost 2 bases, and 15 bases lay in between. The CDR3 is made up of 17 amino acids. The germline V gene encodes CDR1 SGDLS and CDR2 YYNGEE. CDR3 DNA sequence: TGTGCCAGCAGCGTAGGGATGGGGGGCCAAGCTGGAAACACCATATATTTT. It is translated as CASSVGMGGQAGNTIYF.

The chain links TRBV6-6 to TRBJ1-5; no clear D gene. The CDR3 length is 12 residues. V lost 6 bases to trimming and J lost 6 bases, with 9 bases between them. Germline CDR1 and CDR2: MNHNY and SVGAGI (reference sequence). The CDR3 DNA reads as TGTGCCAGCAGCAATCCGGGTCAGCCCCAGCATTTT. It translates to CASSNPGQPQHF.

The J gene is TRBJ2-1, the V gene TRBV11-1; 7 nucleotides line up with TRBD1. Germline loops: CDR1 SGHAT, CDR2 FQDESV (reference sequence). With 1 base clipped from V and 2 bases from J, the junction kept 2 bases outside the gene matches. The length of the CDR3 is 15 residues. The CDR3 region has the DNA TGTGCCAGCAGCTTAGGGGACAGCACCTACAATGAGCAGTTCTTC. Translating gives CASSLGDSTYNEQFF.

The chain combines TRBV13 with TRBJ1-2; no reliable D call. This CDR3 has 12 residues. V was cut by 2 bases and J by 4 bases, with 5 bases left in between. CDR1 and CDR2 (germline): PRHDT, FYEKMQ (reference sequence). CDR3 DNA: TGTGCCAGCAGCTTACGGCCCTATGGCTACACCTTC. This encodes CASSLRPYGYTF.

V and J are TRBV11-2 and TRBJ2-1; TRBD2 agrees at 9 bases. The germline V gene has CDR1 SGHAT and CDR2 FQNNGV. The CDR3 runs to 14 residues. The junction had 2 bases not matched to a gene; V was cut back by 4 bases and J by 4 bases. CDR3 sequence reads: CASSSSGKYNEQFF. DNA of the CDR3: TGTGCCAGCAGCTCTAGCGGGAAGTACAATGAGCAGTTCTTC.

The chain has TRBV11-1 and TRBJ2-5; TRBD1 or TRBD2 may be the D gene (5 bases each). The length of the CDR3 is 14 residues. The ends were cut back, 5 bases at V and 5 bases at J, with 15 bases in the middle. Germline CDR1 SGHAT, CDR2 FQDESV (reference sequence). The CDR3 sequence is CASSRFRDGETQYF. The CDR3, as DNA: TGTGCCAGCAGCAGATTCAGGGACGGGGAGACCCAGTACTTC.

The chain joins TRBV19 to TRBJ1-2, with D unresolved. With 3 bases removed from V and 5 bases from J, the gap between germline ends came to 7 bases. The germline CDR1 and CDR2 sequences are LNHDA and SQIVND (reference sequence). The CDR3 totals 12 residues. The CDR3 coding sequence is TGTGCCAGTAGTATGGCAAGGTATGGCTACACCTTC. Translation gives CASSMARYGYTF. Combining the CDR3 with reference TRBV19 and TRBJ1-2 gives the whole variable domain DGGITQSPKYLFRKEGQNVTLSCEQNLNHDAMYWYRQDPGQGLRLIYYSQIVNDFQKGDIAEGYSVSREKKESFPLTVTSAQKNPTAFYLCASSMARYGYTFGSGTRLTVV.

This clone was seen only once. V is TRBV28 and J is TRBJ2-2; 14 bases match TRBD2. The CDR3 is 18 residues long. V shed 1 base, J shed 7 bases, and the junction held 8 bases outside the gene matches. Germline CDR1 MDHEN, CDR2 SYDVKM. The CDR3 region has the DNA TGTGCCAGCAGTTTATACCGGGGACTAGCGGGAGTTGGCGGGGAGCTGTTTTTT. Translating it yields CASSLYRGLAGVGGELFF.

The CDR3 DNA is TGTGCCAGCAGCAGGACTAGTGGGAGCTCCTACGAGCAGTACTTC. This gives the protein CASSRTSGSSYEQYF. The genes are TRBV9 and TRBJ2-7; 7 bases fit TRBD2. The CDR3 is made up of 15 amino acids. Trimming cost V 4 bases and J 0 bases; bases outside gene matches: 7. Germline assignment: CDR1 SGDLS and CDR2 YYNGEE.

The chain employs TRBV27 and TRBJ1-2, with TRBD1 matching 7 bases. The CDR3 runs 14 residues. With V trimmed by 3 bases and J by 4 bases, 5 bases remained unmatched. Per the germline V gene, CDR1 is MNHEY and CDR2 is SMNVEV (reference sequence). CDR3 residues: CASSFNRGTYGYTF. For the CDR3, the DNA is TGTGCCAGCAGTTTCAACAGGGGCACCTATGGCTACACCTTC.

V gene TRBV7-3 combines with J gene TRBJ2-6; 8 bases are a match to TRBD1. The CDR3 length is 15 residues. In germline, CDR1 is SGHTA, CDR2 FQGTGA. V dropped 10 bases and J dropped 0; count of bases not matched to a gene: 5. CDR3 DNA sequence: TGTGCCAACCGGGACAGGAGCTCTGGGGCCAACGTCCTGACTTTC. It translates to CANRDRSSGANVLTF. Using reference TRBV7-3 and TRBJ2-6 for the parts outside the CDR3, the full variable domain is GAGVSQTPSNKVTEKGKYVELRCDPISGHTALYWYRQSLGQGPEFLIYFQGTGAADDSGLPNDRFFAVRPEGSVSTLKIQRTERGDSAVYLCANRDRSSGANVLTFGAGSRLTVL.

A single count supports this clone. This chain joins TRBV10-3 and TRBJ2-6, with unresolved D. Per the germline V gene, CDR1 is ENHRY and CDR2 is SYGVKD. CDR3 length: 14 residues. Trimming removed 2 bases from V and 4 bases from J, with 6 bases in between. The CDR3 loop reads CAISEPRGANVLTF. For the CDR3, the DNA is TGTGCCATCAGTGAGCCGAGAGGGGCCAACGTCCTGACTTTC.

CDR3 loop: CASSKPGQGEEKLFF. The CDR3 DNA reads TGTGCCAGTAGTAAACCGGGACAGGGTGAGGAAAAACTGTTTTTT. The chain carries TRBV19 and TRBJ1-4; TRBD1 matches 9 bases. Germline trimming cut 4 bases from V and 8 bases from J; bases unmatched to any gene: 8. CDR3 length: 15 residues. The germline V gene encodes CDR1 LNHDA and CDR2 SQIVND (reference sequence).

The chain couples TRBV5-1 to TRBJ2-4, with TRBD2 identical over 8 bases. Trimming cost V 4 bases and J 0 bases; bases outside gene matches: 6. The CDR3 is 16 residues long. Germline V gives CDR1 SGHRS, CDR2 YFSETQ. CDR3 DNA: TGCGCCAGCAGCCCGGGAGGGAGGGAAGCCAAAAACATTCAGTACTTC. As protein: CASSPGGREAKNIQYF. Full variable domain (outside the CDR3, taken from reference TRBV5-1 and TRBJ2-4): KAGVTQTPRYLIKTRGQQVTLSCSPISGHRSVSWYQQTPGQGLQFLFEYFSETQRNKGNFPGRFSGRQFSNSRSEMNVSTLELGDSALYLCASSPGGREAKNIQYFGAGTRLSVL.

The chain is built from TRBV10-3 and TRBJ1-5, with TRBD1 identical over 10 bases. The V segment lost 5 bases and the J segment 4 bases; nucleotides outside the gene matches: 8. There are 16 residues in the CDR3. Germline V gene lookup returns CDR1 ENHRY and CDR2 SYGVKD. CDR3 residues: CAISPEGTGVNQPQHF. The CDR3 DNA follows: TGTGCCATCAGTCCCGAGGGGACAGGGGTGAATCAGCCCCAGCATTTT.

The chain joins TRBV11-3 to TRBJ2-2; tentatively, D is TRBD1 (5 bases). This CDR3 has 14 amino acids. Trimming left V 10 bases short and J 6 bases short, with 18 bases between. From germline, CDR1 is SGHNT and CDR2 YENEEA. The CDR3 bases are TGTGCCACTGCACTGGGGCAGGAATCCGGGGAGCTGTTTTTT. The encoded protein is CATALGQESGELFF.

The chain carries TRBV19 and TRBJ2-4; TRBD1 matches 8 bases. The CDR3 is 14 amino acids. V shed 5 bases and J 6 bases; nucleotides not matched to a gene: 6. The germline V gene has CDR1 LNHDA and CDR2 SQIVND (reference sequence). Here the CDR3 DNA reads TGTGCCAGTAGTCTCGACAGGGGTGCAAACATTCAGTACTTC. It specifies CASSLDRGANIQYF.

The V and J genes are TRBV5-6 and TRBJ1-6; no definite D call. The V end was cut by 1 base, the J end by 7 bases, with 9 bases between. This CDR3 contains 14 residues. Germline V gene lookup returns CDR1 SGHDT and CDR2 YYEEEE. The CDR3 protein is CASSLLQNNSPLHF. Here the CDR3 DNA reads TGTGCCAGCAGCTTGTTACAGAACAATTCACCCCTCCACTTT.